The 24 T cell receptor beta chains reported below all come from one sample, sequenced in a study of cytomegalovirus exposure and HLA in healthy donors. PCR amplification relied on 60 Vbeta primers (plus 13 Jbeta primers). TCRdb's copy holds only in-frame clones and misses some; the assay was immunoSEQ multiplex PCR. Of about 130,000 clones listed, approximately 80% are singletons. The sample taken for sequencing was PBMCs. The receptors derive from a man in his forties or fifties in good health and CMV-seronegative.

V is TRBV11-1 and J is TRBJ2-5; possibly TRBD2 for D (5 bases). CDR3 size: 16 residues. The V gene's germline CDR1 is SGHAT and CDR2 FQDESV (reference sequence). Trimming cost V 3 bases and J 0 bases, with 14 bases left between them. The CDR3 loop reads CASSFGSGLYQETQYF. CDR3 DNA sequence: TGTGCCAGCAGCTTCGGAAGCGGACTGTACCAAGAGACCCAGTACTTC.

The J gene is TRBJ2-7, the V gene TRBV7-8, with D tentatively TRBD2 (6 bases). V dropped 0 bases and J dropped 3 bases, with 12 bases sitting between them. Germline assignment: CDR1 SGHVS and CDR2 FQNEAQ. The CDR3 has 15 residues. For the CDR3, the DNA is TGTGCCAGCAGCTTAGCGAGGGACTGGAGCTACGAGCAGTACTTC. Encoded protein: CASSLARDWSYEQYF. Full variable domain (outside the CDR3, taken from reference TRBV7-8 and TRBJ2-7): GAGVSQSPRYKVAKRGQDVALRCDPISGHVSLFWYQQALGQGPEFLTYFQNEAQLDKSGLPSDRFFAERPEGSVSTLKIQRTQQEDSAVYLCASSLARDWSYEQYFGPGTRLTVT.

CDR3 nucleotide sequence: TGTGCCAGCAGCCGGACCGGGGGGGAGCAGTACTTC. Amino acids: CASSRTGGEQYF. V and J are TRBV6-1 and TRBJ2-7; TRBD2 agrees at 7 bases. From germline, CDR1 is MNHNS and CDR2 SASEGT. The V and J ends lost 6 bases and 7 bases, in that order; junction bases with no gene match: 6. This CDR3 is built from 12 residues.

The chain joins TRBV19 to TRBJ1-1; 10 bases match TRBD1. V trimming: 8 bases; J trimming: 4 bases; junction bases outside the gene matches: 7. Per germline, CDR1 LNHDA and CDR2 SQIVND (reference sequence). The CDR3 runs to 14 residues. This chain's CDR3 is CASQHRTGGTEAFF. CDR3 DNA: TGTGCCAGTCAACACCGGACAGGGGGCACTGAAGCTTTCTTT.

This clone turned up a few times. V is TRBV7-2 and J is TRBJ2-7; perhaps TRBD2 as D (5 bases). V was trimmed by 1 base and J by 6 bases, leaving 10 bases between them. Germline V lookup: CDR1 SGHTA, CDR2 FQGNSA. The CDR3 is 13 residues long. This CDR3 is CASSLVMGSEQYF. CDR3 in DNA: TGTGCCAGCAGCTTAGTCATGGGGAGCGAGCAGTACTTC.

This chain connects TRBV7-7 to TRBJ2-1, with a possible D match to TRBD1 (6 bases). CDR1 is SSHAT, CDR2 FNYEAQ, per germline (reference sequence). The CDR3 contains 16 residues. V shed 4 bases and J shed 4 bases, with 17 bases lying between them. The CDR3 spells CASSWGQPVPYNEQFF. The CDR3 DNA sequence: TGTGCCAGCAGCTGGGGGCAGCCCGTTCCTTACAATGAGCAGTTCTTC.

The gene calls are TRBV4-2 and TRBJ2-4; D perhaps matches TRBD1 (5 bases). The CDR3 sequence is 14 residues long. Germline V gene sequence: CDR1 LGHNA, CDR2 YNFKEQ. Trimming shortened V by 0 bases and J by 7 bases, and 10 bases separated the two germline ends. CDR3 nucleotide sequence: TGTGCCAGCAGCCAAGAAGCGAAGGGGAACATTCAGTACTTC. Protein sequence: CASSQEAKGNIQYF.

On this clone: Other DNA variants within this sample encode the same CDR3. The rearrangement uses TRBV5-1 and TRBJ1-1, with a tentative D call TRBD1 (6 bases). Trimming removed 0 bases at V and 1 base at J, with 7 bases between. This CDR3 region has 14 residues. Germline CDR1 is SGHRS and CDR2 is YFSETQ. The DNA of the CDR3 is TGCGCCAGCAGCTTGGCACAGGGGAACACTGAAGCTTTCTTT. It codes for CASSLAQGNTEAFF.

The chain recombines TRBV7-8 with TRBJ1-1; 7 bases line up with TRBD1. V dropped 1 base and J dropped 5; count of bases not matched to a gene: 7. The length of the CDR3 is 15 residues. Germline V CDR1 and CDR2: SGHVS, FQNEAQ. CDR3 in DNA: TGTGCCAGCAGCTTAGAGGGGGCGCATGGGACTGAAGCTTTCTTT. It yields the protein CASSLEGAHGTEAFF.

For the CDR3, the DNA is TGTGCCAGCAAAGGGGGTGGGAATGGCTACACCTTC. This encodes CASKGGGNGYTF. V and J are TRBV28 and TRBJ1-2; TRBD1 is a possible D gene (6 bases). V was clipped by 7 bases and J by 6 bases, with 12 bases between them. This CDR3 is 12 amino acids long. CDR1 MDHEN and CDR2 SYDVKM come from the germline V gene.

Remarks on this clone: An end of the junction differs from the germline gene, which may be a read error. The V call is TRBV7-2, the J call TRBJ2-7; D might be TRBD2 (5 bases). This CDR3 has 17 residues. The germline V gene encodes CDR1 SGHTA and CDR2 FQGNSA. The CDR3 loop is CASSLAISETNSYEQYF. For the CDR3, the DNA is TGTGCCAGCAGCCTAGCTATATCGGAGACGAACTCCTACGAGCAGTACTTC.

V usage is TRBV6-5 and J usage is TRBJ1-1, with 7 bases fitting TRBD1. Germline trimming cut 2 bases from V and 5 bases from J; bases unmatched to any gene: 8. The V gene's germline CDR1 is MNHEY and CDR2 SVGAGI. The CDR3 runs 15 residues. In DNA form, the CDR3 reads TGTGCCAGCAGTTACAACAGGGGATCGGAAACTGAAGCTTTCTTT. Residues: CASSYNRGSETEAFF.

The J gene is TRBJ1-4, the V gene TRBV14, with TRBD1 matching over 8 bases. The CDR3 runs 14 residues. Germline assignment: CDR1 SGHDN and CDR2 FVKESK. Unmatched junction bases numbered 3, after V lost 4 bases and J lost 5 bases. CDR3 amino acids: CASSPRQGNEKLFF. The CDR3 DNA reads TGTGCCAGCAGCCCTAGACAGGGGAATGAAAAACTGTTTTTT.

This clone was found once. Sequence at one end of the junction differs from germline and may be a read error. J is TRBJ2-7 and V is TRBV7-9; D call uncertain. CDR3 length: 12 amino acids. Germline loops: CDR1 SEHNR, CDR2 FQNEAQ (reference sequence). The CDR3 DNA is TGTTCCAGCAGCCGAACATCCTACGAGCAGTACTTC. It yields the protein CSSSRTSYEQYF. Based on the CDR3 plus reference TRBV7-9 and TRBJ2-7, the full variable domain is DTGVSQNPRHKITKRGQNVTFRCDPISEHNRLYWYRQTLGQGPEFLTYFQNEAQLEKSRLLSDRFSAERPKGSFSTLEIQRTEQGDSAMYLCSSSRTSYEQYFGPGTRLTVT.

The rearrangement uses TRBV12-2 and TRBJ1-4. TRBV12-2 is deemed a pseudogene. The CDR3 loop spans 16 amino acids. The CDR3, as DNA: TGTGCAAGTCGCTTTAAAAGTTGTCGGCCTAGTGAAAAACTGTTTTTT. Its translation is CASRFKSCRPSEKLFF.

The CDR3 here is CASSQEGDRGNGYTF. The CDR3 region has the DNA TGTGCCAGCAGCCAAGAAGGGGACAGGGGGAATGGCTACACCTTC. This chain joins TRBV4-2 and TRBJ1-2; 11 nucleotides align to TRBD1. The CDR3 runs to 15 residues. V gave up 0 bases and J gave up 6 bases; unmatched junction bases: 3. Germline CDR1 reads LGHNA; CDR2 reads YNFKEQ.

The chain uses TRBV25-1 and TRBJ1-1; D possibly corresponds to TRBD1 (5 bases). The CDR3 is 14 amino acids. V was trimmed by 6 bases and J by 6 bases, leaving 17 bases between them. Germline assignment: CDR1 MGHDK and CDR2 SYGVNS. The CDR3 reads CASSPAGGRAEAFF. The DNA of the CDR3 is TGTGCCAGCAGCCCCGCCGGGGGGAGGGCTGAAGCTTTCTTT.

This chain uses TRBV5-1 with TRBJ1-2; tentative D call: TRBD1 (5 bases). Trimming took 4 bases from V and 1 from J, leaving 17 bases between them. Germline V gene lookup returns CDR1 SGHRS and CDR2 YFSETQ. This CDR3 region has 16 residues. The CDR3 DNA follows: TGCGCCAGCAGCACCGCGACAGCCAAAAATAACTATGGCTACACCTTC. This codes for CASSTATAKNNYGYTF.

The chain carries TRBV19 and TRBJ2-1; TRBD2 matches at 11 bases. The V and J ends lost 6 bases and 4 bases, in that order; junction bases with no gene match: 5. Germline values: CDR1 LNHDA, CDR2 SQIVND (reference sequence). The CDR3 runs to 15 residues. The CDR3 sequence: CASSPTSGTYNEQFF. CDR3 nucleotide sequence: TGTGCCAGTAGCCCGACTAGCGGGACATACAATGAGCAGTTCTTC.

Concerning this clone itself: A read error may produce the germline difference seen at one junction end. The rearrangement joins TRBV7-9 to TRBJ2-7; 9 bases agree with TRBD1. Per germline, CDR1 SEHNR and CDR2 FQNEAQ (reference sequence). The CDR3 sequence is 16 residues long. The DNA for the CDR3 is TGTTCCAGCAGCCCCGACTGGGACAGGGAGAACTACGAGCAGTACTTC. It codes for CSSSPDWDRENYEQYF.

The rearrangement joins TRBV10-3 to TRBJ2-4; tentatively, D is TRBD1 (6 bases). V lost 10 bases to trimming and J lost 3 bases, with 13 bases between them. The CDR3 is 13 residues long. Germline lookup yields CDR1 ENHRY and CDR2 SYGVKD. The CDR3 region is CATSGVDKNIQYF. As DNA, the CDR3 is TGTGCCACCTCAGGGGTGGACAAAAACATTCAGTACTTC.

This clone came up once. V is TRBV29-1 and J is TRBJ2-7, with 14 nucleotides matching TRBD2. CDR3 length: 17 amino acids. V shed 5 bases, J shed 7 bases, and the junction held 16 bases outside the gene matches. Germline CDR1 is SQVTM and CDR2 is ANQGSEA. CDR3 in amino acids: CSVPGGLAGGREGEQYF. CDR3 in DNA: TGCAGCGTTCCTGGAGGACTAGCGGGGGGCAGAGAAGGGGAGCAGTACTTC.

The genes are TRBV7-6 and TRBJ2-3; the D gene is possibly TRBD1 (6 bases). V gave up 1 base and J gave up 2 bases, with 13 bases separating them. Germline CDR1 SGHVS, CDR2 FNYEAQ. This CDR3 comprises 16 residues. The CDR3 region is CASSLGRGLITDTQYF. The CDR3 bases are TGTGCCAGCAGCTTAGGCAGGGGTCTGATCACAGATACGCAGTATTTT.

The V and J genes are TRBV28 and TRBJ1-1; 10 bases match TRBD1. V shed 5 bases and J 6 bases; nucleotides not matched to a gene: 6. Per germline, CDR1 MDHEN and CDR2 SYDVKM. This CDR3 is 14 amino acids long. In DNA, the CDR3 is TGTGCCAGCAGTCAGGACAGGGGGACGGCTGAAGCTTTCTTT. Its translation: CASSQDRGTAEAFF.